The 25 T cell receptor beta chains reported below all come from one sample, sequenced in a study of cytomegalovirus exposure and HLA in healthy donors. The PCR made use of 60 Vbeta and 13 Jbeta primers. TCRdb's copy holds only in-frame clones and misses some; the assay was immunoSEQ multiplex PCR. Altogether about 95,000 clones are present, just over 70% being singletons, with the ten largest covering approximately 8.9%. The sequencing sample was made of PBMCs. Source of these receptors: a man aged 55 to 70 in good health and CMV-seronegative.

The gene calls are TRBV6-6 and TRBJ2-5; 8 bases line up with TRBD2. The germline CDR1 and CDR2 sequences are MNHNY and SVGAGI (reference sequence). There are 14 residues in the CDR3. The trim removed 5 bases at V and 1 base at J, leaving 3 bases unmatched. The CDR3 reads CASSTTSGQETQYF. In DNA form, the CDR3 reads TGTGCCAGCAGTACCACTAGCGGCCAAGAGACCCAGTACTTC.

This CDR3 reads CASTPAGDFDTDTQYF. In DNA form, the CDR3 reads TGCGCCAGCACCCCGGCGGGGGACTTCGACACAGATACGCAGTATTTT. The chain has TRBV5-1 and TRBJ2-3; TRBD2 matches 7 bases. The CDR3 extends over 16 amino acids. V shed 6 bases, J shed 2 bases, and the junction held 12 bases outside the gene matches. Germline-derived CDR1 and CDR2 are SGHRS and YFSETQ. The full variable domain, rest sourced from reference TRBV5-1 and TRBJ2-3, is KAGVTQTPRYLIKTRGQQVTLSCSPISGHRSVSWYQQTPGQGLQFLFEYFSETQRNKGNFPGRFSGRQFSNSRSEMNVSTLELGDSALYLCASTPAGDFDTDTQYFGPGTRLTVL.

This clone appeared a single time. This chain joins TRBV7-2 and TRBJ2-7; TRBD2 might be the D (7 bases). Germline V lookup: CDR1 SGHTA, CDR2 FQGNSA. Deletions cut 5 bases from V and 2 bases from J, with 13 bases between. The CDR3 totals 14 residues. The CDR3 reads CASSPPGGPYEQYF. DNA of the CDR3: TGTGCCAGCAGCCCCCCCGGGGGGCCCTACGAGCAGTACTTC. Supplemented by reference TRBV7-2 and TRBJ2-7, the full variable domain reads GAGVSQSPSNKVTEKGKDVELRCDPISGHTALYWYRQSLGQGLEFLIYFQGNSAPDKSGLPSDRFSAERTGGSVSTLTIQRTQQEDSAVYLCASSPPGGPYEQYFGPGTRLTVT.

The chain is built from TRBV5-1 and TRBJ2-7; D is possibly TRBD1 (7 bases). Germline V CDR1 and CDR2: SGHRS, YFSETQ. Trimming took off 3 bases at V and 2 bases at J, with 12 bases between the two ends. CDR3 size: 14 residues. CDR3 in amino acids: CASSSTGEAYEQYF. The CDR3 nucleotides read TGCGCCAGCAGCTCCACAGGGGAGGCCTACGAGCAGTACTTC.

J is TRBJ1-3 and V is TRBV7-2, with TRBD1 identical over 8 bases. This CDR3 contains 16 residues. Germline V gene sequence: CDR1 SGHTA, CDR2 FQGNSA. Trimming at V came to 5 bases and at J to 1 base, leaving 7 bases not matched to a gene. Here the CDR3 reads CASSITGGESGNTIYF. The CDR3 DNA reads TGTGCCAGCAGCATCACAGGGGGAGAATCTGGAAACACCATATATTTT.

This sequence joins TRBV6-6 and TRBJ1-1, with D tentatively TRBD1 (5 bases). With 2 bases removed from V and 4 bases from J, the gap between germline ends came to 11 bases. Germline lookup yields CDR1 MNHNY and CDR2 SVGAGI (reference sequence). The CDR3 has 14 residues. The CDR3 DNA reads TGTGCCAGCAGTTACCGGGGGGATTCCACTGAAGCTTTCTTT. It codes for CASSYRGDSTEAFF.

In regard to this clone: Germline is not matched at one junction end, which may reflect a read error. V gene TRBV5-1 combines with J gene TRBJ1-1; maybe TRBD1 (5 bases). Germline values: CDR1 SGHRS, CDR2 YFSETQ. CDR3 size: 13 residues. The DNA for the CDR3 is TGCGCCAGCAGCTTGAGGGGCGGTGAGGTAACCAATTTT. Its translation is CASSLRGGEVTNF.

This chain connects TRBV28 to TRBJ2-4, with 10 positions matching TRBD1. There are 15 residues in the CDR3. The trim removed 6 bases at V and 8 bases at J, leaving 10 bases unmatched. Germline V gene lookup returns CDR1 MDHEN and CDR2 SYDVKM. In nucleotides, the CDR3 is TGTGCCAGCAGACCCGGGACAGGGGAGGGATACATTCAGTACTTC. Residues: CASRPGTGEGYIQYF.

The rearrangement links TRBV29-1 to TRBJ2-7, with 12 bases aligning to TRBD1. The trim removed 7 bases at V and 4 bases at J, leaving 5 bases unmatched. The germline gives CDR1 SQVTM, CDR2 ANQGSEA. This CDR3 contains 13 residues. The CDR3 region is CSAGGQGAYEQYF. The CDR3 coding sequence is TGCAGCGCGGGGGGACAGGGGGCTTACGAGCAGTACTTC.

This clone was picked up a small number of times. J is TRBJ2-7 and V is TRBV9; D is perhaps TRBD1 (5 bases). This CDR3 has 14 amino acids. Germline CDR1 is SGDLS and CDR2 is YYNGEE. Trimming removed 3 bases at V and 10 bases at J, with 20 bases between. This CDR3 reads CASSESPQGREQYF. Written as DNA, the CDR3 is TGTGCCAGCAGCGAGTCCCCCCAGGGTAGGGAACAGTACTTC.

This clone was recorded many times. The chain joins TRBV29-1 to TRBJ1-3; 9 bases align to TRBD1. This CDR3 has 13 residues. Trimming removed 6 bases from V and 7 bases from J; junction bases left unmatched: 7. Germline V gives CDR1 SQVTM, CDR2 ANQGSEA. For the CDR3, the DNA is TGCAGCGTCGCTGGGACAGGGAGTAACACCATATATTTT. It yields the protein CSVAGTGSNTIYF.

This sequence joins TRBV28 and TRBJ1-1; D remains ambiguous. The CDR3 has 11 amino acids. CDR1 and CDR2 (germline): MDHEN, SYDVKM. Trimming removed 6 bases from V and 10 bases from J, with 12 bases in between. CDR3 sequence (DNA): TGTGCCAGCAGATCGCGGGAAGGAGCTTTCTTT. This translates into CASRSREGAFF.

This clone was counted only a few times. The chain carries TRBV5-6 and TRBJ2-6; a weak D match, TRBD2 (5 bases). CDR1 is SGHDT, CDR2 YYEEEE, per germline. This CDR3 has 16 amino acids. The V gene lost 0 bases and the J gene lost 0 bases, with 7 bases spanning the gap. CDR3 residues: CASSLAGVSGANVLTF. The CDR3 DNA reads as TGTGCCAGCAGCTTGGCCGGGGTCTCTGGGGCCAACGTCCTGACTTTC. The complete variable domain, with remaining parts taken from reference TRBV5-6 and TRBJ2-6, reads DAGVTQSPTHLIKTRGQQVTLRCSPKSGHDTVSWYQQALGQGPQFIFQYYEEEERQRGNFPDRFSGHQFPNYSSELNVNALLLGDSALYLCASSLAGVSGANVLTFGAGSRLTVL.

This clone has a single count. The chain couples TRBV12-5 to TRBJ2-5, with 8 positions matching TRBD2. The germline gives CDR1 LGHNT, CDR2 FRNRAP. CDR3 length: 16 amino acids. V shed 5 bases and J 5 bases; nucleotides not matched to a gene: 13. DNA for the CDR3: TGTGCTAGTGGTAGGAGCGGGGGCCCAGGGCAGGAGACCCAGTACTTC. It specifies CASGRSGGPGQETQYF.

In this sample, this clone turned up a few times. The chain has TRBV6-1 and TRBJ1-1, with D possibly being TRBD1 (6 bases). The CDR3 has 14 residues. The V gene's germline CDR1 is MNHNS and CDR2 SASEGT. V lost 6 bases and J 4 bases, leaving 15 bases between the germline ends. The CDR3 loop reads CASSRDKGSTEAFF. The CDR3 DNA reads TGTGCCAGCAGCCGGGACAAAGGGAGCACTGAAGCTTTCTTT.

The gene calls are TRBV30 and TRBJ1-5; no reliable D call. This CDR3 is built from 13 residues. V lost 3 bases, J lost 1 base, and 7 bases lay in between. Germline loops: CDR1 GTSNPN, CDR2 SVGIG (reference sequence). The CDR3 protein is CAWSHRSNQPQHF. The CDR3 coding sequence is TGTGCCTGGAGCCACCGGAGCAATCAGCCCCAGCATTTT.

This clone is medium-sized. The gene calls are TRBV2 and TRBJ1-2; TRBD1 matches at 7 bases. Per the germline V gene, CDR1 is SNHLY and CDR2 is FYNNEI. V was clipped by 0 bases and J by 8 bases; unmatched bases: 6. The CDR3 covers 14 residues. The CDR3 protein is CASSEAPQGYGYTF. Here the CDR3 DNA reads TGTGCCAGCAGTGAAGCACCACAGGGGTACGGCTACACCTTC.

The chain has TRBV2 and TRBJ2-5, with unresolved D. V was shortened by 2 bases and J by 4 bases, with 5 bases between the two germline ends. The CDR3 totals 12 residues. CDR1 is SNHLY, CDR2 FYNNEI, per germline. This chain's CDR3 is CASSENRETQYF. The CDR3 DNA reads TGTGCCAGCAGTGAAAATCGAGAGACCCAGTACTTC.

A single count supports this clone. V is TRBV29-1 and J is TRBJ2-5; 8 nucleotides line up with TRBD1. The CDR3 covers 13 residues. In germline, CDR1 is SQVTM, CDR2 ANQGSEA. Germline trimming cut 2 bases from V and 5 bases from J; bases unmatched to any gene: 4. DNA for the CDR3: TGCAGCGTTGAATCAGGGGGCCAGGAGACCCAGTACTTC. It is translated as CSVESGGQETQYF.

The chain employs TRBV4-1 and TRBJ1-4; TRBD1 might be the D (5 bases). Trimming left V 1 base short and J 0 bases short, with 9 bases between. There are 16 residues in the CDR3. Per the germline V gene, CDR1 is MGHRA and CDR2 is YSYEKL. For the CDR3, the DNA is TGCGCCAGCAGCCAAGCCCCGGGGGCAACTAATGAAAAACTGTTTTTT. The encoded protein is CASSQAPGATNEKLFF.

The V and J genes are TRBV10-1 and TRBJ2-6; D is ambiguous. The CDR3 is 17 amino acids. Germline V gene sequence: CDR1 WNHNN, CDR2 SYGVQD (reference sequence). Trimming removed 9 bases at V and 0 bases at J, with 18 bases between. Here the CDR3 DNA reads TGCGCCAGGCCTACCAGGTCCCCTTTCTCTGGGGCCAACGTCCTGACTTTC. Translation gives CARPTRSPFSGANVLTF.

This chain joins TRBV7-2 and TRBJ2-1; the D gene is possibly TRBD2 (7 bases). The V end was cut by 1 base, the J end by 11 bases, with 15 bases between. This CDR3 has 14 amino acids. Germline V CDR1 and CDR2: SGHTA, FQGNSA. DNA of the CDR3: TGTGCCAGCAGCTTAGAAGGGCGGGGGCGCCAGCAGTTCTTC. It codes for CASSLEGRGRQQFF.

This clone came up a few times. The chain employs TRBV5-4 and TRBJ2-2; weak D call: TRBD1 (6 bases). Germline V gene data show CDR1 as SGHNT and CDR2 as YYREEE (reference sequence). The CDR3 sequence is 16 residues long. V lost 3 bases, J lost 4 bases, and 16 bases lay in between. The CDR3: CASSSPTGLSTGELFF. DNA for the CDR3: TGTGCCAGCAGCTCGCCGACAGGATTAAGCACCGGGGAGCTGTTTTTT.

This rearrangement joins TRBV4-1 to TRBJ1-5; D perhaps matches TRBD1 (5 bases). In germline, CDR1 is MGHRA, CDR2 YSYEKL. The CDR3 is 15 residues long. The V gene lost 4 bases and the J gene lost 6 bases, with 16 bases spanning the gap. CDR3 protein: CASSPGFGGSQPQHF. The CDR3 DNA follows: TGCGCCAGCAGCCCGGGGTTTGGGGGGTCTCAGCCCCAGCATTTT.

V gene TRBV20-1 combines with J gene TRBJ2-1; possibly TRBD2 for D (5 bases). Trimming shortened V by 6 bases and J by 8 bases, and 11 bases separated the two germline ends. This CDR3 spans 11 amino acids. Germline CDR1 and CDR2: DFQATT and SNEGSKA (reference sequence). The CDR3 DNA follows: TGCAGTGCGATGGCGAGGGATGAGCAGTTCTTC. Its translation: CSAMARDEQFF.